Presented here are 10 T cell receptor beta chains from one specimen sequenced in a study of blood T cell repertoires in COVID-19. Here immunoSEQ multiplex PCR was the method, and the copy in TCRdb shows in-frame clones only, minus some. The sample lists 250,000 or so clones; more than 75% were seen once. Sequencing was done on a sample of peripheral blood. The receptor set was obtained from a woman in her 40s who had recovered from COVID-19.

A single count supports this clone. This chain joins TRBV5-4 and TRBJ2-5, with D unclear. V lost 0 bases, J lost 9 bases, and 12 bases lay in between. CDR1 and CDR2 (germline): SGHNT, YYREEE (reference sequence). The CDR3 is 13 residues long. The CDR3 region is CASSLGPEVPQYF. As DNA, the CDR3 is TGTGCCAGCAGCTTGGGGCCAGAGGTACCCCAGTACTTC.

The chain is built from TRBV18 and TRBJ2-3; 11 bases line up with TRBD2. The CDR3 has 18 residues. V shed 3 bases and J 0 bases; nucleotides not matched to a gene: 8. Germline CDR1 is KGHSH and CDR2 is LQKENI. The CDR3, as DNA: TGTGCCAGCTCACCCAGACTAGCGGGACCCCTCAGCACAGATACGCAGTATTTT. Protein sequence: CASSPRLAGPLSTDTQYF.

This clone is a singleton in its sample. The chain uses TRBV6-5 and TRBJ1-3, with TRBD1 matching over 8 bases. The V segment lost 5 bases and the J segment 4 bases; nucleotides outside the gene matches: 7. Germline V gene lookup returns CDR1 MNHEY and CDR2 SVGAGI. The CDR3 has 15 amino acids. In DNA, the CDR3 is TGTGCCAGCAGTACCGGGACAGGTGCAGGAAACACCATATATTTT. This gives the protein CASSTGTGAGNTIYF.

The rearrangement joins TRBV4-1 to TRBJ2-5; 7 bases agree with TRBD2. CDR1 is MGHRA, CDR2 YSYEKL, per germline. J gave up 9 bases and V 0 bases, and 7 bases lay outside the gene matches. The CDR3 sequence is 14 residues long. CDR3 residues: CASSQDRGGASQYF. The CDR3 DNA follows: TGCGCCAGCAGCCAAGATAGGGGAGGGGCGTCCCAGTACTTC.

The chain recombines TRBV7-2 with TRBJ2-5, with D possibly being TRBD2 (5 bases). In germline, CDR1 is SGHTA, CDR2 FQGNSA. The V end lost 2 bases, the J end lost 5 bases, and 12 bases lay between the germline ends. This CDR3 region has 14 residues. CDR3 protein: CASSLLSSRETQYF. DNA for the CDR3: TGTGCCAGCAGCTTATTGTCTAGCCGGGAGACCCAGTACTTC.

This chain connects TRBV29-1 to TRBJ1-5; 8 nucleotides agree with TRBD1. With 4 bases clipped from V and 2 bases from J, the junction kept 7 bases outside the gene matches. The CDR3 loop spans 15 amino acids. Germline loops: CDR1 SQVTM, CDR2 ANQGSEA. The chain's CDR3 is CSVVTGGFGNQPQHF. The DNA for the CDR3 is TGCAGCGTTGTAACAGGGGGGTTTGGCAATCAGCCCCAGCATTTT.

This sequence joins TRBV4-2 and TRBJ2-3; no clear D. The germline V and J ends were trimmed by 0 bases and 2 bases, with 12 bases remaining between them. This CDR3 has 16 amino acids. Germline assignment: CDR1 LGHNA and CDR2 YNFKEQ. The CDR3: CASSQEGGLVTDTQYF. CDR3 bases: TGTGCCAGCAGCCAAGAAGGCGGCTTGGTCACAGATACGCAGTATTTT.

The J gene is TRBJ2-3, the V gene TRBV24-1; D ambiguous. The germline V and J ends were trimmed by 3 bases and 2 bases, with 14 bases remaining between them. Germline CDR1 reads KGHDR; CDR2 reads SFDVKD. This CDR3 has 16 amino acids. This CDR3 is CATSDPRSLVTDTQYF. The CDR3 DNA reads TGTGCCACCAGTGATCCCCGTAGTCTTGTCACAGATACGCAGTATTTT.

The genes are TRBV29-1 and TRBJ2-5, with D possibly matching TRBD2 (6 bases). The V gene lost 7 bases and the J gene lost 1 base, with 13 bases spanning the gap. The CDR3 is 13 residues long. Germline CDR1 reads SQVTM; CDR2 reads ANQGSEA. Here the CDR3 reads CSARKRAQETQYF. The CDR3 DNA follows: TGCAGCGCGAGAAAGCGGGCCCAAGAGACCCAGTACTTC.

This chain joins TRBV11-3 and TRBJ1-2; a possible D gene is TRBD1 (5 bases). The V gene's germline CDR1 is SGHNT and CDR2 YENEEA. V was clipped by 1 base and J by 8 bases, with 14 bases between them. The CDR3 runs to 14 residues. CDR3 DNA sequence: TGTGCCAGCAGCTTAGCCCGGGGGAGTCGGGGCTACACCTTC. This codes for CASSLARGSRGYTF.